This T cell receptor beta chain was sequenced in a study of cytomegalovirus exposure and HLA in healthy donors. Study observations and caveats: An ancestry cluster, one associated with Asian ancestry, reportedly showed fewer N-insertions than the 666-donor mean in a later analysis.

The PCR made use of 60 Vbeta and 13 Jbeta primers. TCRdb's copy holds only in-frame clones and misses some; the assay was immunoSEQ multiplex PCR. Of some 130,000 clones listed, around four fifths are singletons. V was pared by 10 bases and J by 7 bases, with 10 bases of the junction left unmatched. The CDR3 covers 14 residues. In germline, CDR1 is SNHLY, CDR2 FYNNEI. With regard to this clone: Its antigen is undetermined.

The sequence was obtained from a boy between 10 and 17 years old in good health and CMV-seronegative. The rearrangement joins TRBV2 to TRBJ2-2; TRBD1 matches 9 bases. Sequencing was done on a sample of PBMCs. The CDR3 nucleotides read TGTGCCATCCCAGACAGGGGGGCAGGCGGGGAGCTGTTTTTT. This encodes CAIPDRGAGGELFF.